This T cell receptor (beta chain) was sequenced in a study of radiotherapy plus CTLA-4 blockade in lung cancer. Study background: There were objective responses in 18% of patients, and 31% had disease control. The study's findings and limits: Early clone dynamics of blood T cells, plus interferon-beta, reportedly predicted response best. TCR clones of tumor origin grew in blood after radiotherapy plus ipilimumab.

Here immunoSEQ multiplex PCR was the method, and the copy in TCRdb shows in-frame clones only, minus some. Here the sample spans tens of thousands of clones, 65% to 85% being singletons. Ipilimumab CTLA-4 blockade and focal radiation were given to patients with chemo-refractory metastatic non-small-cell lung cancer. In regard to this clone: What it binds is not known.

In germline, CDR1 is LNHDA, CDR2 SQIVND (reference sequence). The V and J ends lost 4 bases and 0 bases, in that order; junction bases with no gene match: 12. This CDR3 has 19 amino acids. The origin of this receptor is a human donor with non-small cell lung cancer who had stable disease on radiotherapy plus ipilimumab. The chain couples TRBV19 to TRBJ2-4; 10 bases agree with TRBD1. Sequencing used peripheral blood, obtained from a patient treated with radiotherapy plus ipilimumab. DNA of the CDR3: TGTGCCAGTAGTACGGACAGGGGGGCGTACGGACTAGCCAAAAACATTCAGTACTTC. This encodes CASSTDRGAYGLAKNIQYF.